This TCR beta chain was identified during a study of cytomegalovirus exposure and HLA in healthy donors. Study background: Drawn from HLA-typed donors, around 85 million unique TCRs were held in an early data release. Overall study results and limits: As confirmed in vitro, a few CMV-associated chains were specific for CMV antigens. The classifier reportedly diagnosed cytomegalovirus status with high specificity and sensitivity.

A single count supports this clone. What it binds is not known. Trimming took 5 bases from V and 4 from J; bases not matched to a gene: 6. CDR3 size: 15 residues. The germline gives CDR1 SNHLY, CDR2 FYNNEI. The study ran its PCR with 60 Vbeta and 13 Jbeta primers. Per the original data handling: An analysis that came later counted approximately 76 million unique TCR beta chains, about 10 million shared. TCRdb keeps only in-frame clones here, not all; method: immunoSEQ multiplex PCR. Clonal size and the V and J genes are those of that table, whereas D and trimming came from the DNA. Of 150,000 to 200,000 clones listed, 75% to 90% are singletons.

Sequences were obtained from PBMCs. The receptor's source is a man aged 30-40 years in good health and CMV-seropositive. The chain links TRBV2 to TRBJ2-3, with 10 nucleotides matching TRBD1. The CDR3 protein is CASSLTGTGADTQYF. In DNA, the CDR3 is TGTGCCAGCAGTCTTACCGGGACAGGGGCAGATACGCAGTATTTT. Filled out from reference TRBV2 and TRBJ2-3, the complete variable domain reads EPEVTQTPSHQVTQMGQEVILRCVPISNHLYFYWYRQILGQKVEFLVSFYNNEISEKSEIFDDQFSVERPDGSNFTLKIRSTKLEDSAMYFCASSLTGTGADTQYFGPGTRLTVL.